The 9 T cell receptor beta chains listed next were all sequenced from one sample in a study of blood T cells in healthy people across ages. A sample-barcoded 5' primer and a J-beta primer mix were used in a second PCR of about 6 to 11 cycles. MiXCR was run by TCRdb on the 5' RACE reads, yielding one entry per CDR3 protein. The repertoire holds 980,000 or so distinct CDR3 sequences, 40% to 60% seen once, with over 10% in the top ten. Sequenced input: blood. The receptors were gathered from a man aged 25-40 years in good health.

The chain's CDR3 is CASRTPGLTIQYF. The CDR3 region has the DNA TGTGCCAGCAGGACCCCGGGCTTGACCATTCAGTACTTC. V is TRBV5-8 and J is TRBJ2-4; no clear D. The CDR3 has 13 residues. Germline-derived CDR1 and CDR2 are SGHTS and YDEGEE. V lost 5 bases, J lost 9 bases, and 15 bases lay in between.

CDR3 protein: CASRSQFYTEAFF. CDR3 in DNA: TGTGCCAGCAGGTCCCAGTTCTACACTGAAGCTTTCTTT. V gene TRBV6-5 combines with J gene TRBJ1-1; D call uncertain. The CDR3 totals 13 residues. CDR1 and CDR2 (germline): MNHEY, SVGAGI. V lost 6 bases and J lost 3, with 11 bases in between.

CDR3 nucleotides: TGCAGCTCCGGGACAGGGATAGATACGCAGTATTTT. As protein: CSSGTGIDTQYF. This rearrangement joins TRBV29-1 to TRBJ2-3, with 9 positions matching TRBD1. Germline trimming cut 8 bases from V and 5 bases from J; bases unmatched to any gene: 5. Per the germline V gene, CDR1 is SQVTM and CDR2 is ANQGSEA. This CDR3 spans 12 amino acids.

The J gene is TRBJ1-2, the V gene TRBV3-1; 9 bases fit TRBD1. Germline-derived CDR1 and CDR2 are LGHDT and YNNKEL (reference sequence). This CDR3 has 16 residues. V lost 4 bases to trimming and J lost 6 bases; unmatched junction nucleotides: 12. The DNA for the CDR3 is TGTGCCAGCAGCCGTACTCTGGACAGGGGAGGTGATGGCTACACCTTC. This encodes CASSRTLDRGGDGYTF. The entire variable domain, with the rest obtained from reference TRBV3-1 and TRBJ1-2, is as follows: DTAVSQTPKYLVTQMGNDKSIKCEQNLGHDTMYWYKQDSKKFLKIMFSYNNKELIINETVPNRFSPKSPDKAHLNLHINSLELGDSAVYFCASSRTLDRGGDGYTFGSGTRLTVV.

This clonotype was seen a handful of times. V is TRBV20-1 and J is TRBJ1-2; D is perhaps TRBD1 (5 bases). Germline loops: CDR1 DFQATT, CDR2 SNEGSKA (reference sequence). The CDR3 has 16 residues. V was shortened by 3 bases and J by 5 bases, with 22 bases between the two germline ends. The CDR3 coding sequence is TGCAGTGCTAGTGGACCGGGGGAAGATACCCTTTATGGCTACACCTTC. It yields the protein CSASGPGEDTLYGYTF.

The chain has TRBV6-5 and TRBJ2-5; TRBD1 is a possible D gene (5 bases). V was trimmed by 5 bases and J by 4 bases, leaving 14 bases between them. The CDR3 is 14 residues long. Germline V gene lookup returns CDR1 MNHEY and CDR2 SVGAGI. The CDR3 reads CASSIVGQGETQYF. CDR3 coding DNA: TGTGCCAGCAGTATCGTGGGTCAGGGAGAGACCCAGTACTTC.

The chain combines TRBV7-2 with TRBJ2-5; D may be TRBD1 (6 bases). Germline V gives CDR1 SGHTA, CDR2 FQGNSA. The CDR3 runs 14 residues. V gave up 5 bases and J gave up 6 bases, with 16 bases separating them. CDR3 DNA: TGTGCCAGCAGCGTCAGGGGAGTGGGAAAGACCCAGTACTTC. This sequence encodes CASSVRGVGKTQYF.

The chain is built from TRBV20-1 and TRBJ2-1; a possible D gene is TRBD1 (6 bases). Trimming left V 4 bases short and J 7 bases short, with 17 bases between. This CDR3 has 14 amino acids. Germline V CDR1 and CDR2: DFQATT, SNEGSKA (reference sequence). The CDR3 here is CSAMGDIGRNEQFF. The CDR3 DNA sequence: TGCAGTGCTATGGGGGACATCGGAAGGAATGAGCAGTTCTTC.

J is TRBJ1-1 and V is TRBV20-1, with TRBD1 as a possible D gene (5 bases). Germline V gives CDR1 DFQATT, CDR2 SNEGSKA (reference sequence). The CDR3 is 12 amino acids. The DNA for the CDR3 is TGCGCAGGGCGGCAAGGAAACACTGAAGCTTTCTTT. Protein: CAGRQGNTEAFF.